One sample yielded the 10 T cell receptor beta chains listed below, sequenced in a study of T cell clones after liver transplantation. The assay was immunoSEQ multiplex PCR, and TCRdb's table has in-frame clones only and misses some. The sample has 70,000 to 95,000 clones; 75% to 90% are singletons. The source was CD4+ T cells from blood, collected at the 22-month timepoint. These TCRs come from a human patient who received a liver transplant. Some of the T cells may derive from the graft donor.

The genes are TRBV5-5 and TRBJ2-7, with 10 positions matching TRBD2. Trimming removed 1 base from V and 2 bases from J; junction bases left unmatched: 12. Looked up from germline, CDR1 is SGHKS and CDR2 is YYEKEE (reference sequence). This CDR3 has 18 residues. CDR3 in amino acids: CASSLLASGGLNAYEQYF. CDR3 DNA: TGTGCCAGCAGCTTGTTGGCTAGCGGGGGCCTCAACGCCTACGAGCAGTACTTC.

This sequence joins TRBV7-2 and TRBJ2-7, with a tentative D call TRBD1 (6 bases). V lost 4 bases, J lost 4 bases, and 11 bases lay in between. Per germline, CDR1 SGHTA and CDR2 FQGNSA. The CDR3 runs to 13 residues. The CDR3 nucleotides read TGTGCCAGCAGCTCGGGACACGGATACGAGCAGTACTTC. Protein sequence: CASSSGHGYEQYF.

The chain joins TRBV7-9 to TRBJ1-3; D call uncertain. The V end lost 4 bases, the J end lost 2 bases, and 12 bases lay between the germline ends. This CDR3 contains 15 residues. The germline gives CDR1 SEHNR, CDR2 FQNEAQ (reference sequence). CDR3 amino acids: CASSSAMAPGNTIYF. The CDR3 nucleotides read TGTGCCAGCAGCTCAGCAATGGCCCCTGGAAACACCATATATTTT.

The rearrangement uses TRBV5-1 and TRBJ1-3; 9 nucleotides agree with TRBD1. The CDR3 sequence is 16 residues long. Trimming cost V 4 bases and J 2 bases; bases outside gene matches: 7. The V gene's germline CDR1 is SGHRS and CDR2 YFSETQ. The CDR3 sequence is CASSPGQGNAGNTIYF. The CDR3 nucleotides read TGCGCCAGCAGCCCGGGACAGGGAAACGCTGGAAACACCATATATTTT.

The chain combines TRBV11-2 with TRBJ2-5; D may correspond to TRBD1 or TRBD2 (6 bases each). V lost 5 bases, J lost 9 bases, and 16 bases lay in between. CDR3 length: 13 residues. Germline CDR1 reads SGHAT; CDR2 reads FQNNGV. The CDR3 DNA follows: TGTGCCAGCAGCACACAGGGAGGATCTTCCCAGTACTTC. This gives the protein CASSTQGGSSQYF.

V is TRBV4-3 and J is TRBJ2-3; D remains ambiguous. The CDR3 has 13 amino acids. V lost 0 bases to trimming and J lost 10 bases, with 11 bases between them. CDR1 and CDR2 from the germline V gene are LGHNA and YSLEER. CDR3: CASSQEISGPQYF. CDR3 in DNA: TGCGCCAGCAGCCAAGAAATTTCCGGTCCGCAGTATTTT.

Concerning this clone: Germline is not matched at one junction end, which may reflect a read error. V is TRBV5-5 and J is TRBJ1-2; the D gene is possibly TRBD1 (5 bases). Looked up from germline, CDR1 is SGHKS and CDR2 is YYEKEE (reference sequence). This CDR3 contains 13 residues. In nucleotides, the CDR3 is TGTGCCAGAAGCTTGTGGCAGGGTGGTGGCTACACCTTC. Residues: CARSLWQGGGYTF.

The gene calls are TRBV19 and TRBJ2-3, with TRBD2 identical over 12 bases. CDR3 length equals 14 residues. Germline V gene data show CDR1 as LNHDA and CDR2 as SQIVND (reference sequence). The J segment lost 6 bases and the V segment lost 5 bases, leaving 3 bases of the junction unmatched. Here the CDR3 reads CASSFGLAGDTQYF. The CDR3 nucleotides are TGTGCCAGTAGTTTCGGACTAGCGGGGGATACGCAGTATTTT.

This clone was counted a few times. The chain couples TRBV7-3 to TRBJ2-7; TRBD1 matches 7 bases. CDR1 and CDR2 (germline): SGHTA, FQGTGA. Losses at the gene ends were 5 bases for V and 2 bases for J; bases not matched to a gene: 9. CDR3 length: 15 amino acids. The CDR3 DNA reads TGTGCCAGCAGCGCCAATGACAGGGATCCCTACGAGCAGTACTTC. This codes for CASSANDRDPYEQYF.

The gene calls are TRBV25-1 and TRBJ2-3; the match to TRBD1 covers 7 bases. This CDR3 spans 17 amino acids. CDR1 is MGHDK, CDR2 SYGVNS, per germline. Trimming at V came to 2 bases and at J to 4 bases, leaving 12 bases not matched to a gene. The CDR3 is CASSERRWSGGADTQYF. The CDR3 DNA is TGTGCCAGCAGTGAACGTAGGTGGTCAGGGGGAGCAGATACGCAGTATTTT.